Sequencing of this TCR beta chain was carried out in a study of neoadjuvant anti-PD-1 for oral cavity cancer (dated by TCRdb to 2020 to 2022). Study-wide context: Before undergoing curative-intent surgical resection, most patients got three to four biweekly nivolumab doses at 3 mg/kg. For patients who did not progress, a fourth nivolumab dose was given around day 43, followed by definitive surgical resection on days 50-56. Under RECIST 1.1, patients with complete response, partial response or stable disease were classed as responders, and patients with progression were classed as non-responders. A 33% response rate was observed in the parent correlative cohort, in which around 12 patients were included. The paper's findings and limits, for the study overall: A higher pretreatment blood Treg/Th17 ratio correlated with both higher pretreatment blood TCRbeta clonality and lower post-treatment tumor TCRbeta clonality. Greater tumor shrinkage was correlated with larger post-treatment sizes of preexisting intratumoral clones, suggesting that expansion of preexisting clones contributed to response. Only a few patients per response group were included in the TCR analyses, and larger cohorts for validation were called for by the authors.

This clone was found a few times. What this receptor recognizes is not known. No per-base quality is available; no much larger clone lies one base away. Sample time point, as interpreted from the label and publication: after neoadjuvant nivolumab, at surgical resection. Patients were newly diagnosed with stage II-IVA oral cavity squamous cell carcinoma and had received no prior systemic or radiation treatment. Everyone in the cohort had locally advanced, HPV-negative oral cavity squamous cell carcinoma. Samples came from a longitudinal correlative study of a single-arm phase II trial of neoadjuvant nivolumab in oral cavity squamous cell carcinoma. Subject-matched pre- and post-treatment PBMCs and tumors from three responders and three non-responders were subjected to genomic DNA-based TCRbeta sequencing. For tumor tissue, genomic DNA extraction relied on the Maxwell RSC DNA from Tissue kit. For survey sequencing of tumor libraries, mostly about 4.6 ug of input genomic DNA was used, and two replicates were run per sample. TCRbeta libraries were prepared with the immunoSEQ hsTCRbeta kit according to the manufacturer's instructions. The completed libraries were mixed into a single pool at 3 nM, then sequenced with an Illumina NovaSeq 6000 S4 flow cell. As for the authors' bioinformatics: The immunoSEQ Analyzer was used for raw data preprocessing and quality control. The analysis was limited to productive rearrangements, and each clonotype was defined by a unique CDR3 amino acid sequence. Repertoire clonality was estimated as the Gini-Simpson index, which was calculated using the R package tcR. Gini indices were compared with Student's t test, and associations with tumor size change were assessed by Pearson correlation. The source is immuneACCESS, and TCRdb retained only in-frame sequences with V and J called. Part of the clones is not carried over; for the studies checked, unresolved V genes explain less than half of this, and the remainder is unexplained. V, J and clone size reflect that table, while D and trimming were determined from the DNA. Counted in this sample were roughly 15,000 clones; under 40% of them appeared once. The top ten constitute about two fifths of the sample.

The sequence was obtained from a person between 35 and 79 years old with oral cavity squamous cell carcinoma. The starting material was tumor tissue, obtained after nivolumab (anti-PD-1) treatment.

The DNA is TGCAGCACGCTGCGGATGGGGAACACTGAAGCTTTCTTT. This yields the protein CSTLRMGNTEAFF. The rearranged chain carries TRBV29-1 and TRBJ1-1, with no reliable assignment of the D segment. The CDR3, cysteine through phenylalanine, is 13 amino acids long. Only CDR3 DNA remains: 39 bases, in frame from the first base. Trimming removed 8 bases from V and 1 base from J, leaving 14 bases between the germline ends. CDR1 SQVTM and CDR2 ANQGSEA were looked up in the germline V gene.